This TCR beta chain derives from a study of blood T cell repertoires in COVID-19 (dated by TCRdb to the early 2020s). For the wider study: The collaborator samples originated in the United States, Italy and Spain and spanned the acute and convalescent phases of COVID-19. The material from the prospective study consisted of cDNA or gDNA derived from T cells, B-cell-depleted T cells, or PBMCs. The dataset comprised deeply sampled blood TCRbeta repertoires from subjects exposed to, actively infected with, or recovered from COVID-19. The repertoires were released in a freely available public database meant as a resource for research on the immune response to SARS-CoV-2. Samples came from the ongoing ImmuneRACE study (first 160 participants) plus 1,254 subjects from 6 global collaborators. A de-identified subject ID, COVID-19 status, age in years and sex were almost always included in the sample metadata. Where available, HLA class I and class II types were obtained from metadata supplied by the sample provider rather than from assay-based typing. Points the paper makes about the study in general: How much clinical and demographic metadata was included differed by source and by participant, and the metadata was provided uncurated.

Participants in the prospective study were aged roughly 18 to 100 years, lived in about two dozen United States geographic areas, and enrolled through a virtual design. In the prospective study, participants were assigned to cohorts based on the clinical history participants reported in a screening survey and a study questionnaire. Mobile phlebotomists in the prospective study collected whole blood, serum and a nasopharyngeal or oropharyngeal swab from every participant. Over a roughly two-month period, participants in the prospective study had the option of providing additional blood draws and questionnaires. Before DNA extraction, blood samples from the prospective study were shipped at room temperature or frozen. CDR1 and CDR2 (MGHRA, YSYEKL) derive from the germline V gene. V loses 4 bases, J loses 2 bases, and the germline ends lie 17 bases apart. Spanning cysteine to phenylalanine, the CDR3 consists of 16 amino acids. CDR3 DNA is the only sequence kept; it has 48 bases, read in frame from the first base.

TCRbeta CDR3 regions were amplified from genomic DNA using the immunoSEQ Assay, a bias-controlled multiplex PCR. The study's own analysis went as follows. The number of nucleated cells in each sample was estimated by amplification of reference gene primers within the assay. Sequence reads were collapsed and filtered to measure the absolute abundance of every unique TCRbeta CDR3 rearrangement. Productive Simpson clonality was computed per sample as the square root of Simpson's diversity index over productive rearrangements. In its TCRdb copy, this immuneACCESS table keeps in-frame sequences only and misses some clones. Where compared with another copy, unresolved V genes explain less than half of these, and the others have no known cause. The V and J calls and clone size come from that table; D and trimming were worked out from the DNA. This sample gives 250,000 or so clones in total; 75% to 90% of them show up just once. Approximately 4% of the sample is held by the ten biggest clonotypes.

Note on this clone: Its cognate antigen has yet to be identified. No base quality values were provided; no much bigger clone lies one nucleotide off.

This chain joins TRBV4-1 to TRBJ2-5; perhaps TRBD2 is the D gene, with 7 bases matching. The source is a woman aged 25 to 39 with acute COVID-19. The sample consisted of PBMCs or T cells enriched from blood (not recorded which). The DNA is as follows: TGCGCCAGCAGCCTCGAGGGGGGGGGACGACAAGAGACCCAGTACTTC. It translates to CASSLEGGGRQETQYF.